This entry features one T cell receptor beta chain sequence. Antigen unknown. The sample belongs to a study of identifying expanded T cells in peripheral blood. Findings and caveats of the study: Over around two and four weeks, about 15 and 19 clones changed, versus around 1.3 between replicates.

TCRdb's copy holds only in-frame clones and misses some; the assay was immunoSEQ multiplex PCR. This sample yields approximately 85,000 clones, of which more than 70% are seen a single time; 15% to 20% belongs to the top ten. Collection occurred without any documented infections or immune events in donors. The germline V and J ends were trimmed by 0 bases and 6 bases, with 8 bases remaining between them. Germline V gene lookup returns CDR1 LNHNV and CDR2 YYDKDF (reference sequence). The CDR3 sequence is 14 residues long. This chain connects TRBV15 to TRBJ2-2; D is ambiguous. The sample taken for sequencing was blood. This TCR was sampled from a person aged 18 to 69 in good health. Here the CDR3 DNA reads TGTGCCACCAGCAGAGACGTCAAGCCCGGGGAGCTGTTTTTT. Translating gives CATSRDVKPGELFF. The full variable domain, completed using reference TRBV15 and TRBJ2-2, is DAMVIQNPRYQVTQFGKPVTLSCSQTLNHNVMYWYQQKSSQAPKLLFHYYDKDFNNEADTPDNFQSRRPNTSFCFLDIRSPGLGDTAMYLCATSRDVKPGELFFGEGSRLTVL.